Shown below are 23 T cell receptor beta chains from a single sample sequenced in a study of response to subunit inactivated influenza vaccine. MiXCR, applied by TCRdb to the RT-PCR reads, yields one record per CDR3 protein. This sample has around 200,000 distinct CDR3 sequences, with around 9.2% found just once. The sequencing here drew on non-naive T cells sorted from PBMCs, taken on the day of vaccination. The receptors were sampled from a man aged 50 or older who received an inactivated influenza vaccine.

This clonotype was detected a few times. This chain joins TRBV2 and TRBJ2-6; the D call may be TRBD1 or TRBD2 (5 bases each). This CDR3 spans 17 amino acids. V gave up 6 bases and J gave up 0 bases, with 15 bases separating them. Germline assignment: CDR1 SNHLY and CDR2 FYNNEI. This CDR3 is CASRTGTSNSGANVLTF. The CDR3 nucleotides are TGTGCCAGCAGAACCGGGACCTCAAACTCTGGGGCCAACGTCCTGACTTTC.

The chain uses TRBV28 and TRBJ1-5; 8 bases align to TRBD1. Germline V gives CDR1 MDHEN, CDR2 SYDVKM. V lost 4 bases, J lost 5 bases, and 4 bases stayed unmatched. CDR3 length: 14 amino acids. CDR3 nucleotides: TGTGCCAGCAGTTCGACAGGGGTTTATCAGCCCCAGCATTTT. This codes for CASSSTGVYQPQHF.

In this sample, this clonotype turned up a few times. The chain links TRBV2 to TRBJ2-3; either TRBD1 or TRBD2 may supply D (5 bases each). V gave up 7 bases and J gave up 4 bases, with 15 bases separating them. The germline gives CDR1 SNHLY, CDR2 FYNNEI. The CDR3 loop spans 14 amino acids. In nucleotides, the CDR3 is TGTGCCAGCAAGGTACATGGGACCGCAGATACGCAGTATTTT. Encoded protein: CASKVHGTADTQYF. The variable domain in full, with the rest retrieved from reference TRBV2 and TRBJ2-3, is EPEVTQTPSHQVTQMGQEVILRCVPISNHLYFYWYRQILGQKVEFLVSFYNNEISEKSEIFDDQFSVERPDGSNFTLKIRSTKLEDSAMYFCASKVHGTADTQYFGPGTRLTVL.

Ten or more counts support this clonotype. The J gene is TRBJ2-5, the V gene TRBV19, with no clear D. V lost 0 bases to trimming and J lost 2 bases, with 10 bases between them. The CDR3 contains 15 residues. The V gene's germline CDR1 is LNHDA and CDR2 SQIVND (reference sequence). CDR3 sequence reads: CASSIDQMGQETQYF. The CDR3 DNA is TGTGCCAGTAGTATAGATCAGATGGGACAAGAGACCCAGTACTTC. Based on the CDR3 plus reference TRBV19 and TRBJ2-5, the full variable domain is DGGITQSPKYLFRKEGQNVTLSCEQNLNHDAMYWYRQDPGQGLRLIYYSQIVNDFQKGDIAEGYSVSREKKESFPLTVTSAQKNPTAFYLCASSIDQMGQETQYFGPGTRLLVL.

In this sample, this clonotype turned up a few times. V and J are TRBV7-2 and TRBJ2-7; 7 positions match TRBD1. Germline V CDR1 and CDR2: SGHTA, FQGNSA. Germline trimming cut 5 bases from V and 5 bases from J; bases unmatched to any gene: 6. This CDR3 spans 13 amino acids. CDR3: CASSNRQGNEQYF. CDR3 DNA: TGTGCCAGCAGCAACCGACAGGGAAACGAGCAGTACTTC. Full variable domain (outside the CDR3, taken from reference TRBV7-2 and TRBJ2-7): GAGVSQSPSNKVTEKGKDVELRCDPISGHTALYWYRQSLGQGLEFLIYFQGNSAPDKSGLPSDRFSAERTGGSVSTLTIQRTQQEDSAVYLCASSNRQGNEQYFGPGTRLTVT.

This clonotype was recorded many times. The chain uses TRBV4-3 and TRBJ2-3, with D maybe TRBD2 (6 bases). This CDR3 region has 16 residues. The V gene lost 1 base and the J gene lost 0 bases, with 11 bases spanning the gap. Germline values: CDR1 LGHNA, CDR2 YSLEER. The CDR3 DNA sequence: TGCGCCAGCAGCCAAGTACGCGGGGCTAGCACAGATACGCAGTATTTT. Its protein is CASSQVRGASTDTQYF.

This clonotype came up a few times. The chain couples TRBV29-1 to TRBJ2-3; TRBD2 might be the D (5 bases). V was shortened by 5 bases and J by 0 bases, with 12 bases between the two germline ends. The CDR3 is 14 amino acids. CDR1 is SQVTM, CDR2 ANQGSEA, per germline. In nucleotides, the CDR3 is TGCAGCGTTCGCGGACTGCGAAGCACAGATACGCAGTATTTT. It codes for CSVRGLRSTDTQYF.

Ten or more counts support this clonotype. The V call is TRBV12-3 or TRBV12-4, the J call TRBJ1-2; D remains unclear. The CDR3 has 12 amino acids. Between the trimmed V and J ends, which lost 1 base and 4 bases, there was a span of 4 bases. The CDR3 nucleotides are TGTGCCAGCAGTTTAGAGGTCTATGGCTACACCTTC. Protein sequence: CASSLEVYGYTF.

The V and J genes are TRBV11-2 and TRBJ2-5; D remains unclear. CDR3 length: 15 residues. Trimming removed 0 bases from V and 5 bases from J, with 13 bases in between. Germline V CDR1 and CDR2: SGHAT, FQNNGV. DNA for the CDR3: TGTGCCAGCAGCTTAGATCAGTCGGCCGCGGAGACCCAGTACTTC. Translation gives CASSLDQSAAETQYF. The full variable domain, completed using reference TRBV11-2 and TRBJ2-5, is EAGVAQSPRYKIIEKRQSVAFWCNPISGHATLYWYQQILGQGPKLLIQFQNNGVVDDSQLPKDRFSAERLKGVDSTLKIQPAKLEDSAVYLCASSLDQSAAETQYFGPGTRLLVL.

The chain is built from TRBV4-1 and TRBJ1-1; 12 bases match TRBD1. The CDR3 covers 15 residues. The V gene end was trimmed by 0 bases and the J gene end by 7 bases; junction bases not matched to a gene: 3. In germline, CDR1 is MGHRA, CDR2 YSYEKL. For the CDR3, the DNA is TGCGCCAGCAGCCAAGACGGGACAGGGGGCCTTGAAGCTTTCTTT. Translation gives CASSQDGTGGLEAFF.

The chain is built from TRBV3-1 and TRBJ1-6; the D is unclear. The CDR3 length is 16 residues. V was pared by 1 base and J by 4 bases, with 11 bases between. The germline V gene has CDR1 LGHDT and CDR2 YNNKEL (reference sequence). CDR3 DNA sequence: TGTGCCAGCAGCCAAGCAGTCAGATCTTATAATTCACCCCTCCACTTT. This encodes CASSQAVRSYNSPLHF.

This clonotype was detected ten times or more. The J gene is TRBJ2-5, the V gene TRBV7-6; D remains ambiguous. The CDR3 is 17 amino acids. Trimming left V 3 bases short and J 2 bases short, with 19 bases between. Germline CDR1 and CDR2: SGHVS and FNYEAQ. The CDR3 protein is CASSFGASVPRQETQYF. The CDR3 DNA is TGTGCCAGCAGCTTCGGAGCTTCGGTTCCTCGTCAAGAGACCCAGTACTTC.

The rearrangement joins TRBV5-1 to TRBJ2-5; TRBD2 matches 8 bases. The V gene end was trimmed by 2 bases and the J gene end by 5 bases; junction bases not matched to a gene: 5. There are 14 residues in the CDR3. Germline CDR1 reads SGHRS; CDR2 reads YFSETQ. CDR3 coding DNA: TGCGCCAGCAGCTTCCGGACTAGCCGGGAGACCCAGTACTTC. Its translation is CASSFRTSRETQYF.

This chain joins TRBV2 and TRBJ2-3, with D uncertain. The germline gives CDR1 SNHLY, CDR2 FYNNEI. The CDR3 sequence is 15 residues long. Deletions cut 0 bases from V and 2 bases from J, with 9 bases between. CDR3 loop: CASSEAGYSTDTQYF. DNA of the CDR3: TGTGCCAGCAGTGAAGCGGGCTACTCCACAGATACGCAGTATTTT.

This clonotype was seen only a few times. The chain combines TRBV20-1 with TRBJ2-7; 8 bases align to TRBD2. Germline V gene lookup returns CDR1 DFQATT and CDR2 SNEGSKA (reference sequence). The length of the CDR3 is 14 residues. V lost 6 bases to trimming and J lost 1 base; unmatched junction nucleotides: 8. CDR3: CSAVAGGKSYEQYF. The DNA for the CDR3 is TGCAGTGCCGTGGCGGGGGGCAAGTCCTACGAGCAGTACTTC.

V usage is TRBV20-1 and J usage is TRBJ2-7, with a weak D call TRBD1 (5 bases). V lost 2 bases and J lost 1, with 6 bases in between. This CDR3 contains 12 residues. Germline CDR1 reads DFQATT; CDR2 reads SNEGSKA (reference sequence). CDR3 sequence reads: CSARYRSYEQYF. The CDR3 DNA is TGCAGTGCTAGATACAGGTCCTACGAGCAGTACTTC.

The CDR3 loop reads CSAKTGGSLGYTF. The CDR3 DNA follows: TGCAGTGCTAAGACTGGGGGCTCACTTGGCTACACCTTC. J is TRBJ1-2 and V is TRBV20-1, with a tentative D call TRBD1 (6 bases). Germline CDR1 is DFQATT and CDR2 is SNEGSKA (reference sequence). V was clipped by 4 bases and J by 7 bases, with 16 bases between them. This CDR3 has 13 amino acids.

The chain employs TRBV12-3 or TRBV12-4 and TRBJ2-1; a possible D gene is TRBD2 (6 bases). The CDR3 is 13 amino acids. V lost 7 bases, J lost 9 bases, and 16 bases lay in between. The CDR3: CASTISLRGEQFF. The CDR3 DNA is TGTGCCAGCACCATTTCCCTGCGGGGTGAGCAGTTCTTC.

This clonotype has ten or more counts. The chain uses TRBV5-1 and TRBJ2-3; D not certain. The CDR3 loop spans 14 amino acids. Germline values: CDR1 SGHRS, CDR2 YFSETQ. V shed 2 bases and J shed 2 bases, with 9 bases lying between them. CDR3 protein: CASSLQLPTDTQYF. CDR3 DNA: TGCGCCAGCAGCTTACAGCTACCCACAGATACGCAGTATTTT.

This clonotype was counted a few times. The CDR3 sequence: CASSPMSGRETQYF. The CDR3 region has the DNA TGTGCCAGCAGCCCCATGTCCGGGAGAGAGACCCAGTACTTC. J is TRBJ2-5 and V is TRBV3-1; the D gene is possibly TRBD2 (6 bases). The germline V gene encodes CDR1 LGHDT and CDR2 YNNKEL (reference sequence). V lost 4 bases and J 4 bases, leaving 13 bases between the germline ends. This CDR3 has 14 residues.

The CDR3 spells CASSPRTGAIAKNIQYF. CDR3 in DNA: TGTGCCAGCAGCCCCCGGACAGGGGCGATAGCCAAAAACATTCAGTACTTC. The chain couples TRBV14 to TRBJ2-4; 9 nucleotides align to TRBD1. The CDR3 totals 17 residues. The V and J ends lost 4 bases and 0 bases, in that order; junction bases with no gene match: 7. Germline V gene data show CDR1 as SGHDN and CDR2 as FVKESK.

This clonotype was recorded a few times. This chain joins TRBV5-5 and TRBJ1-5; TRBD1 might be the D (5 bases). Germline V gene data show CDR1 as SGHKS and CDR2 as YYEKEE (reference sequence). V lost 0 bases, J lost 2 bases, and 9 bases lay in between. CDR3 size: 15 residues. Here the CDR3 DNA reads TGTGCCAGCAGCTTGGATAGGGGAGGCAATCAGCCCCAGCATTTT. Its translation: CASSLDRGGNQPQHF.

This clonotype was counted many times. The gene calls are TRBV7-2 and TRBJ2-5; no clear D. The CDR3 consists of 14 residues. The germline V gene has CDR1 SGHTA and CDR2 FQGNSA. V shed 5 bases and J shed 5 bases, with 15 bases lying between them. The CDR3, as DNA: TGTGCCAGCAGCCCCATGGGGTCTTGGGAGACCCAGTACTTC. It is translated as CASSPMGSWETQYF.